Listed here are 27 T cell receptor beta chains from one sample, sequenced in a study of T cells after yellow fever vaccination. TCRdb re-called the 5' RACE reads with MiXCR, one entry per CDR3 protein. Found here are about 370,000 distinct CDR3 sequences, more than 9% of them singletons; the top ten hold around 18%. The sequencing used PBMCs, collected on the day of the first yellow fever vaccination. The receptors come from a young man who received the YFV17D yellow fever vaccine.

This chain connects TRBV20-1 to TRBJ1-3; D unclear. Germline assignment: CDR1 DFQATT and CDR2 SNEGSKA (reference sequence). The germline V and J ends were trimmed by 5 bases and 2 bases, with 10 bases remaining between them. CDR3 length equals 13 residues. CDR3 in amino acids: CSAPKGPGNTIYF. In DNA form, the CDR3 reads TGCAGTGCTCCTAAAGGGCCTGGAAACACCATATATTTT.

The gene calls are TRBV7-3 and TRBJ2-1; 9 nucleotides line up with TRBD1. The CDR3 length is 16 residues. After removal of 5 bases from V and 8 bases from J, the junction contained 13 bases not matched to a gene. Per the germline V gene, CDR1 is SGHTA and CDR2 is FQGTGA. The CDR3: CASSITRDREEHEQFF. The CDR3 DNA reads as TGTGCCAGCAGCATTACCCGGGACAGGGAGGAACATGAGCAGTTCTTC.

This clonotype has a count of ten or more. The V and J genes are TRBV5-1 and TRBJ2-3; TRBD2 matches at 12 bases. This CDR3 has 16 amino acids. V gave up 3 bases and J gave up 2 bases; unmatched junction bases: 4. Germline V gene sequence: CDR1 SGHRS, CDR2 YFSETQ. The CDR3 bases are TGCGCCAGCAGCTCCGGACTAGCGGGACTCACAGATACGCAGTATTTT. Its translation is CASSSGLAGLTDTQYF.

The chain links TRBV9 to TRBJ2-5; D tentatively reads TRBD1 or TRBD2 (6 bases each). V lost 0 bases and J lost 1, with 13 bases in between. This CDR3 has 16 residues. Germline CDR1 and CDR2: SGDLS and YYNGEE. This CDR3 reads CASSVGTGALQETQYF. DNA for the CDR3: TGTGCCAGCAGCGTAGGAACGGGGGCACTCCAAGAGACCCAGTACTTC.

This clonotype has a handful of counts. This chain uses TRBV3-1 with TRBJ2-2; TRBD1 is a possible D gene (6 bases). V shed 1 base and J shed 0 bases, with 18 bases lying between them. Germline V gene lookup returns CDR1 LGHDT and CDR2 YNNKEL (reference sequence). The CDR3 sequence is 19 residues long. CDR3 bases: TGTGCCAGCAGCCAAGCGGCCCTGGGAACAGGGCCGAACACCGGGGAGCTGTTTTTT. Its protein is CASSQAALGTGPNTGELFF.

This clonotype came up many times. This chain joins TRBV27 and TRBJ1-2; maybe TRBD1 (5 bases). Between the trimmed V and J ends, which lost 1 base and 6 bases, there was a span of 12 bases. CDR3 size: 14 residues. Germline V gives CDR1 MNHEY, CDR2 SMNVEV (reference sequence). CDR3 in DNA: TGTGCCAGCAGTTTATTAGGTCAGGGAGATGGCTACACCTTC. This translates into CASSLLGQGDGYTF.

This clonotype was detected once. The CDR3 DNA reads as TGTGCCAGCTCATCTCAGGGACTGGCCTACAATGAGCAGTTCTTC. Translated, it gives CASSSQGLAYNEQFF. V usage is TRBV18 and J usage is TRBJ2-1; possibly TRBD2 for D (6 bases). CDR1 is KGHSH and CDR2 is LQKENI in the germline V gene. V lost 5 bases and J 2 bases, leaving 13 bases between the germline ends. CDR3 length: 15 amino acids.

The V gene is TRBV5-1, the J gene TRBJ1-2, with D perhaps TRBD1 (5 bases). Germline loops: CDR1 SGHRS, CDR2 YFSETQ. V shed 3 bases and J shed 2 bases, with 14 bases lying between them. CDR3 length equals 15 residues. CDR3 coding DNA: TGCGCCAGCAGCTCATCAGGGAAGAGGAACTATGGCTACACCTTC. This translates into CASSSSGKRNYGYTF. The full variable domain, its missing parts supplied by reference TRBV5-1 and TRBJ1-2, is KAGVTQTPRYLIKTRGQQVTLSCSPISGHRSVSWYQQTPGQGLQFLFEYFSETQRNKGNFPGRFSGRQFSNSRSEMNVSTLELGDSALYLCASSSSGKRNYGYTFGSGTRLTVV.

Comment on this clonotype: A much more abundant neighbour one base away suggests this may be a read error. This chain connects TRBV4-3 to TRBJ2-5; D is perhaps TRBD1 (5 bases). Per germline, CDR1 LGHNA and CDR2 YSLEER. With 4 bases removed from V and 2 bases from J, the gap between germline ends came to 17 bases. The length of the CDR3 is 16 residues. Here the CDR3 reads CASSPARTKGQETQYF. In DNA form, the CDR3 reads TGCGCCAGCAGCCCAGCTAGGACCAAGGGGCAAGAGACCCAGTACTTC.

The chain couples TRBV24-1 to TRBJ2-6; D is unclear. Trimming left V 3 bases short and J 0 bases short, with 8 bases between. CDR3 length: 16 amino acids. Germline V gene data show CDR1 as KGHDR and CDR2 as SFDVKD. This chain's CDR3 is CATSDNSGSGANVLTF. DNA of the CDR3: TGTGCCACCAGTGATAACTCCGGCTCTGGGGCCAACGTCCTGACTTTC.

In its sample, this clonotype was seen a few times. The CDR3 nucleotides read TGTGCCAGCACCCTATCTGGGGCCAACGTCCTGACTTTC. Translating gives CASTLSGANVLTF. The chain links TRBV2 to TRBJ2-6; D is unclear. V was pared by 7 bases and J by 1 base, with 5 bases between. The CDR3 runs to 13 residues. Germline V gives CDR1 SNHLY, CDR2 FYNNEI.

This clonotype was counted ten times or more. The genes are TRBV7-2 and TRBJ1-1; D not resolved. V was clipped by 1 base and J by 0 bases, with 6 bases between them. Germline values: CDR1 SGHTA, CDR2 FQGNSA. The length of the CDR3 is 14 residues. The CDR3: CASSLVALNTEAFF. The DNA of the CDR3 is TGTGCCAGCAGCTTAGTGGCCCTGAACACTGAAGCTTTCTTT.

A few counts support this clonotype. The gene calls are TRBV4-2 and TRBJ2-2; 9 bases line up with TRBD1. This CDR3 spans 14 amino acids. The germline CDR1 and CDR2 sequences are LGHNA and YNFKEQ. The junction had 4 bases not matched to a gene; V was cut back by 3 bases and J by 8 bases. The CDR3 coding sequence is TGTGCCAGCAGCCATCGGACAGGGGAGGGGGAGCTGTTTTTT. Translating gives CASSHRTGEGELFF.

There are many counts of this clonotype. The chain's CDR3 is CASSRLTNTEAFF. The CDR3 bases are TGTGCCAGCAGTAGGCTGACAAACACTGAAGCTTTCTTT. V gene TRBV11-2 combines with J gene TRBJ1-1; no reliable D call. The V and J ends lost 6 bases and 2 bases respectively, with 10 bases between them. The length of the CDR3 is 13 residues. Looked up from germline, CDR1 is SGHAT and CDR2 is FQNNGV.

The chain couples TRBV6-1 to TRBJ1-3; D gene unclear. Per the germline V gene, CDR1 is MNHNS and CDR2 is SASEGT. This CDR3 has 14 amino acids. Trimming removed 7 bases from V and 0 bases from J, with 10 bases in between. The chain's CDR3 is CASKDRSSGNTIYF. CDR3 in DNA: TGTGCCAGCAAGGATCGAAGCTCTGGAAACACCATATATTTT.

This clonotype was observed a handful of times. The V and J genes are TRBV7-9 and TRBJ1-2, with a tentative D call TRBD1 (6 bases). Per the germline V gene, CDR1 is SEHNR and CDR2 is FQNEAQ (reference sequence). CDR3 length equals 17 residues. With 5 bases removed from V and 2 bases from J, the gap between germline ends came to 21 bases. The CDR3 protein is CASSIAETGVLNYGYTF. In DNA, the CDR3 is TGTGCCAGCAGCATCGCTGAGACAGGAGTACTCAACTATGGCTACACCTTC.

The table lists this clonotype with many counts. The chain uses TRBV7-9 and TRBJ2-4; no firm D call. Germline CDR1 and CDR2: SEHNR and FQNEAQ (reference sequence). V was cut by 2 bases and J by 9 bases, with 14 bases left in between. The CDR3 runs to 14 residues. The CDR3 DNA sequence: TGTGCCAGCAGCTTAACTTCCCCGAGAGGCATTCAGTACTTC. It translates to CASSLTSPRGIQYF.

This chain uses TRBV7-2 with TRBJ2-7, with a possible D match to TRBD1 (6 bases). CDR1 and CDR2 (germline): SGHTA, FQGNSA. The CDR3 spans 14 residues. The germline V and J ends were trimmed by 5 bases and 2 bases, with 13 bases remaining between them. The CDR3, as DNA: TGTGCCAGCAGCACATGGACAGCTACCTACGAGCAGTACTTC. Its protein product is CASSTWTATYEQYF.

This chain connects TRBV29-1 to TRBJ2-3; a weak D match, TRBD1 (5 bases). V shed 6 bases and J shed 1 base, with 14 bases lying between them. The CDR3 is 14 amino acids. Per germline, CDR1 SQVTM and CDR2 ANQGSEA. The CDR3 nucleotides read TGCAGCGTCGAGCAGGGTGGCGGCACAGATACGCAGTATTTT. This codes for CSVEQGGGTDTQYF.

This clonotype has a count of ten or more. The chain carries TRBV14 and TRBJ2-1; D unresolved. Trimming took off 0 bases at V and 12 bases at J, with 9 bases between the two ends. The CDR3 runs to 12 residues. Germline lookup yields CDR1 SGHDN and CDR2 FVKESK. CDR3 nucleotide sequence: TGTGCCAGCAGCCAAGACCGTCTCCGGCAGTTCTTC. Protein product: CASSQDRLRQFF.

The chain combines TRBV18 with TRBJ2-7; 9 nucleotides agree with TRBD1. Germline trimming cut 2 bases from V and 3 bases from J; bases unmatched to any gene: 5. Germline V gene sequence: CDR1 KGHSH, CDR2 LQKENI. The CDR3 totals 15 residues. The CDR3 DNA reads TGTGCCAGCTCACCAAACGACAGGGGGGTCTACGAGCAGTACTTC. This sequence encodes CASSPNDRGVYEQYF. Full variable domain (rest looked up from reference TRBV18 and TRBJ2-7): NAGVMQNPRHLVRRRGQEARLRCSPMKGHSHVYWYRQLPEEGLKFMVYLQKENIIDESGMPKERFSAEFPKEGPSILRIQQVVRGDSAAYFCASSPNDRGVYEQYFGPGTRLTVT.

The chain recombines TRBV10-3 with TRBJ2-1, with D perhaps matching TRBD1 or TRBD2 (5 bases each). Per the germline V gene, CDR1 is ENHRY and CDR2 is SYGVKD. CDR3 length: 15 residues. V was pared by 6 bases and J by 4 bases, with 16 bases between. The CDR3 sequence is CAIRAGTDSYNEQFF. Written as DNA, the CDR3 is TGTGCCATCAGAGCCGGGACCGATAGTTACAATGAGCAGTTCTTC.

This clonotype appeared a few times. The genes are TRBV7-2 and TRBJ2-3; TRBD2 matches 9 bases. V was clipped by 3 bases and J by 4 bases; unmatched bases: 5. This CDR3 region has 15 residues. Germline V gives CDR1 SGHTA, CDR2 FQGNSA. DNA for the CDR3: TGTGCCAGCAGCTTTGCGGGGGGGTCGGCAGATACGCAGTATTTT. This gives the protein CASSFAGGSADTQYF.

This clonotype was seen a handful of times. The chain combines TRBV10-3 with TRBJ2-3, with 16 positions matching TRBD2. The CDR3 covers 18 residues. The V segment lost 6 bases and the J segment 2 bases; nucleotides outside the gene matches: 8. From germline, CDR1 is ENHRY and CDR2 SYGVKD. Here the CDR3 reads CAISPGLAGGDYTDTQYF. CDR3 in DNA: TGTGCCATCAGCCCGGGACTAGCGGGGGGGGACTACACAGATACGCAGTATTTT.

The V gene is TRBV5-8, the J gene TRBJ2-1, with a tentative D call TRBD1 (6 bases). Trimming shortened V by 3 bases and J by 6 bases, and 10 bases separated the two germline ends. Per the germline V gene, CDR1 is SGHTS and CDR2 is YDEGEE. CDR3 size: 13 residues. The CDR3 DNA is TGTGCCAGCAGCTGGGACAATCCCAATGAGCAGTTCTTC. Protein product: CASSWDNPNEQFF.

This sequence joins TRBV5-8 and TRBJ2-3; a weak D match, TRBD1 (7 bases). The CDR3 consists of 14 residues. CDR1 is SGHTS and CDR2 is YDEGEE in the germline V gene. Trimming shortened V by 8 bases and J by 2 bases, and 15 bases separated the two germline ends. CDR3 in DNA: TGTGCCAGTACGACAGGGACTTACACAGATACGCAGTATTTT. It is translated as CASTTGTYTDTQYF.

There are many counts of this clonotype. The V gene is TRBV10-3, the J gene TRBJ2-1; TRBD2 matches 9 bases. CDR3 size: 15 residues. Per germline, CDR1 ENHRY and CDR2 SYGVKD. V lost 2 bases to trimming and J lost 6 bases; unmatched junction nucleotides: 5. Written as DNA, the CDR3 is TGTGCCATCAGTGAGCAAGCGGGGGGCAGCAATGAGCAGTTCTTC. Translating it yields CAISEQAGGSNEQFF.